The rows below give T cell receptor beta chains drawn from one sample of a study of T cells after posttransplantation cyclophosphamide. Some clones are missing from TCRdb's copy, which holds only in-frame ones; the method was immunoSEQ multiplex PCR. The sample is made up of 7,000 to 9,000 clones, none counted only once. This sample comprised PBMCs, obtained after allogeneic stem cell transplant with posttransplant cyclophosphamide. These receptors were obtained from a young adult male patient who received an allogeneic stem cell transplant from an unrelated donor, was CMV-positive, and had acute and chronic GVHD. Some T cells may have come from the graft donor. Each CDR3 is given with its conserved first and last residue. Each record gives: J gene, D gene, V gene, clone size, CDR3 DNA, CDR3 protein. D genes are given only for firm matches. Each size is once, few, many, or a class for an expanded clone.

>TRBJ2-7|-|TRBV6-1|many
TGTGCCAGCAGTGCTCAGGGGTACTCCTACGAGCAGTACTTC
CASSAQGYSYEQYF
>TRBJ2-4|-|TRBV5-8|many
TGTGCCAGCAGCTTGAGGGGAAACATTCAGTACTTC
CASSLRGNIQYF
>TRBJ1-3|-|TRBV6-6|many
TGTGCCAGCAGTCCAGAGGGAGGAAACACCATATATTTT
CASSPEGGNTIYF
>TRBJ2-1|TRBD2|TRBV29-1|many
TGCAGCGTGGGACTAGCAGTCCGGGATGAGCAGTTCTTC
CSVGLAVRDEQFF
>TRBJ2-2|-|TRBV19|many
TGTGCCAGTAGTATAGAAGGGCGGCGGGCCGGGGAGCTGTTTTTT
CASSIEGRRAGELFF
>TRBJ1-5|-|TRBV7-6|many
TGTGCCAGCAGCGCCGACGAGGGCAATCAGCCCCAGCATTTT
CASSADEGNQPQHF
>TRBJ2-5|TRBD2|TRBV11-2|few
TGTGCCAGCAGCTTGGGTACAGCGGGGGGGGTAGAGACCCAGTACTTC
CASSLGTAGGVETQYF
>TRBJ1-1|-|TRBV6-1|medium-sized
TGTGCCAGCAGTGGTCAGGGGCCTGAAGCTTTCTTT
CASSGQGPEAFF
>TRBJ1-6|-|TRBV11-2|many
TGTGCCAGCAGCTCCCCTTCGGGGATCAGATCCTATAATTCACCCCTCCACTTT
CASSSPSGIRSYNSPLHF
>TRBJ1-5|TRBD1|TRBV28|many
TGTGCCAGCACTTTGGCGGACAGGGGTCAGCCCCAGCATTTT
CASTLADRGQPQHF